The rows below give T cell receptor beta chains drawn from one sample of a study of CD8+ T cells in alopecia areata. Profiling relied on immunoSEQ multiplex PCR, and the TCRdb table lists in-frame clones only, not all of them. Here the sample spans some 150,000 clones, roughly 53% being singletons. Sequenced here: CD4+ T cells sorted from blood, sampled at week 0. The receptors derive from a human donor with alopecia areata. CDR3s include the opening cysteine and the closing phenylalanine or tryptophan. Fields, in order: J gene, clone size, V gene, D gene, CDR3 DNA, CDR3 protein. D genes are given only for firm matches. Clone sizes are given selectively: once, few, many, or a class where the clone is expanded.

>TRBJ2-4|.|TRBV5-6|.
TGTGCCAGCAGCCCCCCCCTCCCGGTGCGGAACATTCAGTACTTC
CASSPPLPVRNIQYF
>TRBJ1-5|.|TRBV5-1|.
TGCGCCAGCAGCTTGGGGGGTCCCGATCAGCCCCAGCATTTT
CASSLGGPDQPQHF
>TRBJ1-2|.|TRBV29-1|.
TGCAGCGTTGGAAACAGGCCTTTCCACTTC
CSVGNRPFHF
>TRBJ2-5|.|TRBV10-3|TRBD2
TGTGCCATCAGTGATTCTGCGGGGGGGCGAGAGACCCAGTACTTC
CAISDSAGGRETQYF
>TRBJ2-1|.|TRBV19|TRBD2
TGTGCCAGTAGTATAAGCGGAGCGGGGTATCACAATGAGCAGTTCTTC
CASSISGAGYHNEQFF
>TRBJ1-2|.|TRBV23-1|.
TGCGCCAGCAGTCAATCCGGCCTCTACACCTTC
CASSQSGLYTF
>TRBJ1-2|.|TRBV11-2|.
TGTGCCAGCAGCCCGAGGGGGGAGTATGGCTACACCTTC
CASSPRGEYGYTF
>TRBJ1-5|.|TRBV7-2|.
TGTGCCAGCAGCCCACAAATTGGCAATCAGCCCCAGCATTTT
CASSPQIGNQPQHF
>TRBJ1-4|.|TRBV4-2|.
TGTGCCAGCAGCCAAGCTTCAGGGACCGCAACTAATGAAAAACTGTTTTTT
CASSQASGTATNEKLFF
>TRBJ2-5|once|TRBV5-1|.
TGCGCCAGCAGCCCGGGACGCGGCCAAGAGACCCAGTACTTC
CASSPGRGQETQYF
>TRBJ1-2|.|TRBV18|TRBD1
TGTGCCAGCTCACCGCGAGCAGACAGGGGCGATGGCTACACCTTC
CASSPRADRGDGYTF
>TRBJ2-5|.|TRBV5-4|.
TGTGCCAGCAGCACTCGGGACTACCAAGAGACCCAGTACTTC
CASSTRDYQETQYF
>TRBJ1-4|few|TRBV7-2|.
TGTGCCAGCAGCTTAGACGGGTCATGGGATGAAAAACTGTTTTTT
CASSLDGSWDEKLFF
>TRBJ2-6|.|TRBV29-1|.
TGCAGCGAGCTGACAGCTCCTTTTCTCTCTGGGGCCAACGTCCTGACTTTC
CSELTAPFLSGANVLTF
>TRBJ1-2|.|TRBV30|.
TGTGCCTGGAGTGTCGGCAGGGGTGGGTTTGGCTACACCTTC
CAWSVGRGGFGYTF
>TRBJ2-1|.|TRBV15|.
TGTGCCACCAGCAGAGAGGGCGGACGTGAGCAGTTCTTC
CATSREGGREQFF
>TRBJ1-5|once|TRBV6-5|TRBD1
TGTGCCAGCATAGGGGGCAGTGAGCCCCAGCATTTT
CASIGGSEPQHF
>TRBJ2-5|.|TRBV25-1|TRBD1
TGTGCCAGCAGTGACCCCTACAGGGGTACTGGGGAGACCCAGTACTTC
CASSDPYRGTGETQYF
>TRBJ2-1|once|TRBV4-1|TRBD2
TGCGCCAGCAGCCAAGCACTAGCGGGTGAGCAGTTCTTC
CASSQALAGEQFF
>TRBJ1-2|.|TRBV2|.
TGTGCCAGCAGACCGGACAGTATCTATGGCTACACCTTC
CASRPDSIYGYTF
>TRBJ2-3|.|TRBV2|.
TGTGCCAGCAGGGCCGGAATCGTGGATGGGCAGTATTTT
CASRAGIVDGQYF
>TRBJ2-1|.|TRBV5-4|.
TGTGCCAGCACTCGACCGGGACTGGGGGGCAATGAGCAGTTCTTC
CASTRPGLGGNEQFF
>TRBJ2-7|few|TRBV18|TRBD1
TGTGCCAGCTCACCTGACAGGGCCTCCTACGAGCAGTACTTC
CASSPDRASYEQYF
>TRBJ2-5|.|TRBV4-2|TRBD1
TGTGCCAGCAGCCAAGTCTACGGGACAGCTAGTCAAGAGACCCAGTACTTC
CASSQVYGTASQETQYF
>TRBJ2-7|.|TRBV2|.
TGTGCCAGCAGTTCTAGCGCCTACGAGCAGTACTTC
CASSSSAYEQYF
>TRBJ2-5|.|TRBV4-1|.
TGCGCCAGCAGCCAAGATCGTATGAGGGAGGAGACCCAGTACTTC
CASSQDRMREETQYF
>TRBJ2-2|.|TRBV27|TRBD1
TGTGCCAGCCATGCTCAGGGGGAGAGAGCCGGGGAGCTGTTTTTT
CASHAQGERAGELFF
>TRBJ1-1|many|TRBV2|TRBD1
TGTGCCAGCAGTGGACAGGGGAACACTGAAGCTTTCTTT
CASSGQGNTEAFF
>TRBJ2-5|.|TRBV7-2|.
TGTGCCAGCAGCTTAGCGGTGGAGACCCAGTACTTC
CASSLAVETQYF
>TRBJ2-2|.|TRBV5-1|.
TGCGCCAGCAGCTTGGCCGGCGGGGCTACCGGGGAGCTGTTTTTT
CASSLAGGATGELFF
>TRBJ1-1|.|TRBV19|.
TGTGCCAGTAGGTTGTGGGACGAACTAATGAACACTGAAGCTTTCTTT
CASRLWDELMNTEAFF
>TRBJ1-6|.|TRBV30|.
TGTGCCTGGAGTGTTACTGGGAGCAACAATTCACCCCTCCACTTT
CAWSVTGSNNSPLHF
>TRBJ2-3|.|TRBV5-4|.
TGTGCCAGCAGCTATGGAGGGGGCCGCGGCACAGATACGCAGTATTTT
CASSYGGGRGTDTQYF
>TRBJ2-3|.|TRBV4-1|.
TGCGCCAGCAGCCAAGAGCTAGCGAGAGTCACAGATACGCAGTATTTT
CASSQELARVTDTQYF
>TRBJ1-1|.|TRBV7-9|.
TGTGCCAGCAGCTCCTTCGTAAACACTGAAGCTTTCTTT
CASSSFVNTEAFF
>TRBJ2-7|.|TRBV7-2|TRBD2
TGTGCCAGCAGCTTGGATTCGCTAGCGGGGTTCTCCTACGAGCAGTACTTC
CASSLDSLAGFSYEQYF
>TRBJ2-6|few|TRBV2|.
TGTGCCAGCAGTGAAGGGCAGGGGCGAAACGTCCTGACTTTC
CASSEGQGRNVLTF
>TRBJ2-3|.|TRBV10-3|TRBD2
TGTGCCATCGGTTCTAATCGGACTAGTCAGCCAGATACGCAGTATTTT
CAIGSNRTSQPDTQYF
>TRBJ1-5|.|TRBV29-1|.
TGCAGCGTTGGCAGGGATAGCAATCAGCCCCAGCATTTT
CSVGRDSNQPQHF
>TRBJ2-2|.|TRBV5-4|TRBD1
TGTGCCAGCAACTCCAACAGGGGAACCGGGGAGCTGTTTTTT
CASNSNRGTGELFF
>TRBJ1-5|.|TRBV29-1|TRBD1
TGCAGCGTCGTGGAGGGGGCTACAGGTGGCAATCAGCCCCAGCATTTT
CSVVEGATGGNQPQHF
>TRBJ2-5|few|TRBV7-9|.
TGTGCCAGCAGTCTTACAGCAGAGACCCAGTACTTC
CASSLTAETQYF
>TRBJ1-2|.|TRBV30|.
TGTGCCTGGAGTGTTATGGGCTATGGCTACACCTTC
CAWSVMGYGYTF
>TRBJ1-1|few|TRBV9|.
TGTGCCAGCAGCGTAGAACAGGACACTGAAGCTTTCTTT
CASSVEQDTEAFF
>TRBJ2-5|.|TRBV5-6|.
TGTGCCAGCAGCTTGGACCCTAGCGCGAGGGTTGAGACCCAGTACTTC
CASSLDPSARVETQYF
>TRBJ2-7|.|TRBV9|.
TGTGCCAGCAGCTCCTTCGGGGGAGGATCGATGTCCGAGCAGTACTTC
CASSSFGGGSMSEQYF
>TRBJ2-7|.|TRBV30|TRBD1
TGTGCCTGGCTTACGGGACAGGGAAGCTACGAGCAGTACTTC
CAWLTGQGSYEQYF
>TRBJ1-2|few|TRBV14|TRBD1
TGTGCCAGCAGTCCCGGGACAGGGGTCCTCTATGGCTACACCTTC
CASSPGTGVLYGYTF
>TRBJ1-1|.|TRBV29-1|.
TGCAGCGCCCGAACGGGTTTGAACACTGAAGCTTTCTTT
CSARTGLNTEAFF
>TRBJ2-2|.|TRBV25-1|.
TGTGCCAGCCGGTGGTCCACCGGGGAGCTGTTTTTT
CASRWSTGELFF
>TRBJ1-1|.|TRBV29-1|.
TGCAGCGCTGAGGCGGGGCTGAACACTGAAGCTTTCTTT
CSAEAGLNTEAFF